A selection of T cell receptor beta chains follows, all from one sample in a study of CD8 T cells in Susac syndrome. Using its own MiXCR run on the immunoSEQ multiplex PCR reads, TCRdb lists one record per CDR3 protein. Of approximately 79,000 distinct CDR3 sequences in the sample, approximately 94% are singletons; the top ten hold more than 0.4%. Sequencing used CD8+ T cells from PBMCs. The receptors stem from a human donor with Susac syndrome. The conserved cysteine and the conserved F or W are not part of the CDR3 here.

v_gene	j_gene	CDR3aa
TRBV29-1	TRBJ2-1	SVVYVDFYEQF
TRBV20-1	TRBJ2-1	SASNIAGVGNEQF
TRBV20-1	TRBJ1-3	SARDPRSSGNTIY
TRBV20-1	TRBJ1-1	SVYLMNTEAF
TRBV7-9	TRBJ2-2	ASSFSPPNTGELF
TRBV6-1	TRBJ1-2	ASTPSRGFGEKGYT
TRBV20-1	TRBJ2-7	SARPASSYEQY
TRBV6-6	TRBJ2-1	ASSVYNEQF
TRBV19	TRBJ2-1	ASSISWGNEQF
TRBV7-9	TRBJ2-7	ASSLEPGTSGSSYEQY
TRBV28	TRBJ2-5	ASSLFFTGWQETQY
TRBV28	TRBJ2-7	ASSPTGGEDEQY
TRBV27	TRBJ2-1	ASSLSHNEQF
TRBV2	TRBJ2-2	ASNLGGAANTGELF
TRBV12-3/TRBV12-4	TRBJ1-2	ASSRTEFYGYT
TRBV5-1	TRBJ1-1	ASSLSVQGTEAF
TRBV24-1	TRBJ2-1	ATSERTGRDYNEQF
TRBV6-2/TRBV6-3	TRBJ2-7	ASSKRNPQLDEQY
TRBV7-2	TRBJ2-7	ASRPRLGSHEQY
TRBV15	TRBJ2-1	ATSRVRGRGEQF
TRBV6-2/TRBV6-3	TRBJ2-1	ASRGSTYNEQF
TRBV19	TRBJ1-1	ASSITGRTEAF
TRBV18	TRBJ2-5	ASSPGSGETQY
TRBV24-1	TRBJ2-3	ATGTTTDTQY
TRBV6-5	TRBJ2-2	ASSYTGENTGELF
TRBV5-1	TRBJ2-1	ASSLDFILAGGNEQF
TRBV2	TRBJ1-4	ASSGQGGGHGEKLF
TRBV28	TRBJ1-5	ASSKTGSNQPQH
TRBV27	TRBJ2-7	ASSLSGTGTHEQY
TRBV28	TRBJ2-7	ASSSVSETSSYEQY
TRBV29-1	TRBJ1-2	SSTGRDGYT
TRBV7-2	TRBJ1-3	ASSLALSGNTIY
TRBV6-4	TRBJ1-1	ASSDSEGRDTEAF
TRBV6-2/TRBV6-3	TRBJ2-3	ASALPGGTDTQY
TRBV20-1	TRBJ2-2	SARGETNTGELF
TRBV7-2	TRBJ1-1	ASSSRGTGVMNTEAF
TRBV19	TRBJ2-1	ASSPSGRAYNEQF
TRBV7-9	TRBJ2-3	ASSFSIAGPSDTQY
TRBV5-8	TRBJ2-3	ASSLGQGQDTQY
TRBV6-6	TRBJ1-2	ASQTGNGYT
TRBV10-3	TRBJ1-4	AISDDTTNEKLF